Each of the 32 T cell receptor beta chains below was sequenced from the same sample in a study of PD-L1 blockade in urothelial cancer (dated by TCRdb to about 2017). The receptor library was made with the immunoSEQ multiplex PCR assay. In TCRdb, the immuneACCESS table is reduced to in-frame sequences with V and J assigned. These tables do not hold every clone; where another copy was compared, an unresolved V gene accounts for under half, and the others remain unexplained. In all, the sample holds about 51,000 clones, and around 85% of those were seen once. The biggest ten clones account for 16% of the sample. This specimen was PBMCs, taken around atezolizumab (anti-PD-L1) treatment. The receptors here all came from a man aged 60 to 69 with urothelial cancer.

The J gene is TRBJ2-1, the V gene TRBV5-1, with D possibly being TRBD1 (5 bases). Between the trimmed V and J ends, which lost 0 bases and 1 base, there was a span of 8 bases. CDR1 is SGHRS, CDR2 YFSETQ, per germline. The CDR3 runs 15 residues. CDR3 region: CASSLVTASYNEQFF. CDR3 coding DNA: TGCGCCAGCAGCTTGGTGACAGCTTCCTACAATGAGCAGTTCTTC.

The chain uses TRBV5-1 and TRBJ2-1, with 7 bases identical to TRBD2. The length of the CDR3 is 15 residues. V lost 7 bases and J lost 1; bases outside the gene matches: 8. Germline V gene lookup returns CDR1 SGHRS and CDR2 YFSETQ. For the CDR3, the DNA is TGCGCCAGCGGGCTAGCGGAGCTATCCTACAATGAGCAGTTCTTC. Translated: CASGLAELSYNEQFF. Filled out from reference TRBV5-1 and TRBJ2-1, the complete variable domain reads KAGVTQTPRYLIKTRGQQVTLSCSPISGHRSVSWYQQTPGQGLQFLFEYFSETQRNKGNFPGRFSGRQFSNSRSEMNVSTLELGDSALYLCASGLAELSYNEQFFGPGTRLTVL.

The J gene is TRBJ2-1, the V gene TRBV7-9, with 8 bases aligning to TRBD1. Germline CDR1 reads SEHNR; CDR2 reads FQNEAQ (reference sequence). The CDR3 is 14 residues long. V shed 7 bases and J 2 bases; nucleotides not matched to a gene: 4. Here the CDR3 DNA reads TGTGCCAGCACCGGACAGGGTGCCTACAATGAGCAGTTCTTC. It translates to CASTGQGAYNEQFF.

This clone was detected only once. The V and J genes are TRBV27 and TRBJ2-1; 7 positions match TRBD1. CDR1 MNHEY and CDR2 SMNVEV come from the germline V gene (reference sequence). There are 16 residues in the CDR3. With 6 bases clipped from V and 6 bases from J, the junction kept 14 bases outside the gene matches. As DNA, the CDR3 is TGTGCCAGCAGCACAAGACCTAGGGGGCCCTCCAATGAGCAGTTCTTC. Translation: CASSTRPRGPSNEQFF.

The rearrangement uses TRBV6-6 and TRBJ2-7; the D is unclear. V was cut by 6 bases and J by 2 bases, with 14 bases left in between. Germline V gene lookup returns CDR1 MNHNY and CDR2 SVGAGI (reference sequence). The CDR3 totals 14 residues. The CDR3 DNA reads TGTGCCAGCAGCCGATTTAGCACCACCTACGAGCAGTACTTC. It is translated as CASSRFSTTYEQYF.

The chain links TRBV4-1 to TRBJ2-5, with 12 bases identical to TRBD1. The CDR3 has 16 residues. From germline, CDR1 is MGHRA and CDR2 YSYEKL. After removal of 7 bases from V and 2 bases from J, the junction contained 8 bases not matched to a gene. CDR3 loop: CASNRGTGGEQETQYF. CDR3 nucleotide sequence: TGCGCCAGCAACAGAGGGACAGGGGGCGAACAAGAGACCCAGTACTTC.

This clone was counted a single time. The rearrangement joins TRBV18 to TRBJ2-3; 8 nucleotides align to TRBD2. V gave up 3 bases and J gave up 5 bases; unmatched junction bases: 10. The CDR3 spans 16 residues. Germline V gene lookup returns CDR1 KGHSH and CDR2 LQKENI. Here the CDR3 reads CASSPDIGLAGDTQYF. The CDR3, as DNA: TGTGCCAGCTCACCCGACATCGGACTAGCAGGAGATACGCAGTATTTT.

The gene calls are TRBV5-3 and TRBJ2-1; 12 bases are a match to TRBD2. TRBV5-3 carries the ORF label, with uncertain function. The CDR3 consists of 15 residues. Unmatched junction bases numbered 0, after V lost 0 bases and J lost 5 bases. The CDR3 DNA is TGTGCCAGAAGCTTGGGACTAGCGGGAGACAATGAGCAGTTCTTC. Amino acids: CARSLGLAGDNEQFF.

The CDR3 DNA follows: TGTGCCAGCAGCGTAGACGGGGGATACAATGAGCAGTTCTTC. Its protein is CASSVDGGYNEQFF. V is TRBV9 and J is TRBJ2-1; maybe TRBD2 (6 bases). Trimming stripped 0 bases from V and 4 bases from J, with 8 bases between. The CDR3 is 14 residues long. Germline lookup yields CDR1 SGDLS and CDR2 YYNGEE.

The chain employs TRBV27 and TRBJ2-3; TRBD1 might be the D (6 bases). Trimming pared 2 bases from V and 4 bases from J, leaving 22 bases between. This CDR3 comprises 18 residues. Germline assignment: CDR1 MNHEY and CDR2 SMNVEV (reference sequence). CDR3 sequence reads: CASSLVSRLRPGADTQYF. The CDR3, as DNA: TGTGCCAGCAGTTTAGTCAGCCGTCTCCGCCCAGGGGCAGATACGCAGTATTTT.

For the CDR3, the DNA is TGTGCCAGCAGCCCGGGACTAGCGGGTTCCGAGCAGTACTTC. Amino acid sequence: CASSPGLAGSEQYF. The chain couples TRBV7-2 to TRBJ2-7; 12 nucleotides line up with TRBD2. The CDR3 loop spans 14 amino acids. The germline V gene has CDR1 SGHTA and CDR2 FQGNSA. V was clipped by 5 bases and J by 6 bases; unmatched bases: 5.

V and J are TRBV2 and TRBJ1-2; perhaps TRBD1 as D (6 bases). With 5 bases removed from V and 8 bases from J, the gap between germline ends came to 9 bases. CDR3 length: 11 amino acids. CDR1 and CDR2 from the germline V gene are SNHLY and FYNNEI. The chain's CDR3 is CASSSRGGYTF. CDR3 nucleotides: TGTGCCAGCAGTAGCAGGGGCGGCTACACCTTC.

This sequence joins TRBV11-3 and TRBJ2-7; tentatively, D is TRBD2 (5 bases). Deletions cut 1 base from V and 2 bases from J, with 12 bases between. The germline V gene encodes CDR1 SGHNT and CDR2 YENEEA. This CDR3 region has 15 residues. In DNA, the CDR3 is TGTGCCAGCAGCTTAGGGGAGATTTCGACCTACGAGCAGTACTTC. This sequence encodes CASSLGEISTYEQYF.

This rearrangement joins TRBV7-2 to TRBJ2-7, with no clear D. CDR1 and CDR2 from the germline V gene are SGHTA and FQGNSA. This CDR3 comprises 17 residues. V lost 4 bases, J lost 2 bases, and 21 bases lay in between. CDR3 DNA: TGTGCCAGCAGCTACGTACCGCAGAGGATGTTTACCTACGAGCAGTACTTC. Amino acids: CASSYVPQRMFTYEQYF.

This clone was seen once. V gene TRBV28 combines with J gene TRBJ2-6, with D possibly matching TRBD1 (5 bases). This CDR3 region has 17 residues. Between the trimmed V and J ends, which lost 7 bases and 2 bases, there was a span of 18 bases. Germline CDR1 is MDHEN and CDR2 is SYDVKM. The CDR3 reads CASIGASASPGANVLTF. For the CDR3, the DNA is TGTGCCAGCATTGGGGCCTCGGCCTCCCCTGGGGCCAACGTCCTGACTTTC.

In its sample, this clone was seen once. The CDR3 sequence: CASTPTGGAVHTF. The CDR3 DNA follows: TGTGCCAGTACCCCTACAGGGGGCGCGGTCCACACCTTC. The chain carries TRBV19 and TRBJ1-2; 9 nucleotides agree with TRBD1. Germline CDR1 LNHDA, CDR2 SQIVND (reference sequence). The V gene end was trimmed by 7 bases and the J gene end by 12 bases; junction bases not matched to a gene: 12. The CDR3 contains 13 residues.

This clone has a handful of counts. The gene calls are TRBV6-1 and TRBJ1-1; D is undetermined. V was clipped by 3 bases and J by 1 base, with 6 bases between them. Germline V gene data show CDR1 as MNHNS and CDR2 as SASEGT. CDR3 length equals 13 residues. This CDR3 reads CASSDGENTEAFF. CDR3 bases: TGTGCCAGCAGTGACGGGGAGAACACTGAAGCTTTCTTT.

J is TRBJ2-3 and V is TRBV7-6; 7 nucleotides line up with TRBD2. CDR1 and CDR2 from the germline V gene are SGHVS and FNYEAQ. Trimming took 5 bases from V and 1 from J; bases not matched to a gene: 3. This CDR3 region has 14 residues. CDR3 DNA: TGTGCCAGCAGCACTGGGGGGGGCACAGATACGCAGTATTTT. It translates to CASSTGGGTDTQYF. Combining the CDR3 with reference TRBV7-6 and TRBJ2-3 gives the whole variable domain GAGVSQSPRYKVTKRGQDVALRCDPISGHVSLYWYRQALGQGPEFLTYFNYEAQQDKSGLPNDRFSAERPEGSISTLTIQRTEQRDSAMYRCASSTGGGTDTQYFGPGTRLTVL.

The CDR3 spells CASSFMLRHPFTGNTIYF. Here the CDR3 DNA reads TGTGCCAGTAGTTTCATGCTCCGACATCCCTTTACTGGAAACACCATATATTTT. V gene TRBV19 combines with J gene TRBJ1-3; D call uncertain. The CDR3 spans 18 residues. Germline CDR1 and CDR2: LNHDA and SQIVND (reference sequence). Trimming stripped 5 bases from V and 2 bases from J, with 22 bases between.

The genes are TRBV25-1 and TRBJ2-3; tentatively, D is TRBD1 (6 bases). Trimming removed 2 bases from V and 6 bases from J, with 21 bases in between. There are 17 residues in the CDR3. Germline loops: CDR1 MGHDK, CDR2 SYGVNS. CDR3 DNA sequence: TGTGCCAGCAGTGAAAGGGTTGAATCTGGGCAGGGGGATACGCAGTATTTT. Amino acids: CASSERVESGQGDTQYF. Drawing the rest from reference TRBV25-1 and TRBJ2-3, the complete variable domain is EADIYQTPRYLVIGTGKKITLECSQTMGHDKMYWYQQDPGMELHLIHYSYGVNSTEKGDLSSESTVSRIRTEHFPLTLESARPSHTSQYLCASSERVESGQGDTQYFGPGTRLTVL.

This chain uses TRBV5-1 with TRBJ1-4, with a tentative D call TRBD1 (5 bases). V was clipped by 0 bases and J by 7 bases, with 19 bases between them. This CDR3 contains 17 residues. CDR1 and CDR2 (germline): SGHRS, YFSETQ. This CDR3 reads CASSLGPVAGRVEKLFF. CDR3 nucleotide sequence: TGCGCCAGCAGCTTGGGCCCTGTGGCAGGGAGGGTTGAAAAACTGTTTTTT.

The genes are TRBV28 and TRBJ1-2; 7 bases are a match to TRBD1. With 4 bases clipped from V and 4 bases from J, the junction kept 0 bases outside the gene matches. The germline gives CDR1 MDHEN, CDR2 SYDVKM. The CDR3 consists of 12 residues. CDR3 amino acids: CASSWDSYGYTF. Here the CDR3 DNA reads TGTGCCAGCAGTTGGGACAGCTATGGCTACACCTTC.

The chain couples TRBV4-1 to TRBJ2-1; 10 bases agree with TRBD2. V shed 3 bases, J shed 8 bases, and the junction held 13 bases outside the gene matches. The CDR3 consists of 17 residues. Germline V gene sequence: CDR1 MGHRA, CDR2 YSYEKL. CDR3 region: CASSQGRLAGPRDEQFF. In DNA, the CDR3 is TGCGCCAGCAGCCAGGGGAGACTAGCGGGTCCTAGGGATGAGCAGTTCTTC.

The chain is built from TRBV11-3 and TRBJ2-7, with a weak D call TRBD2 (6 bases). V lost 0 bases and J 1 base, leaving 10 bases between the germline ends. Germline V gene sequence: CDR1 SGHNT, CDR2 YENEEA. There are 15 residues in the CDR3. The CDR3 here is CASSLDGTYSYEQYF. In nucleotides, the CDR3 is TGTGCCAGCAGCTTAGACGGGACTTATTCCTACGAGCAGTACTTC.

The chain joins TRBV5-1 to TRBJ2-7; 10 bases are shared with TRBD1. V gave up 4 bases and J gave up 3 bases; unmatched junction bases: 7. This CDR3 is 15 amino acids long. Germline lookup yields CDR1 SGHRS and CDR2 YFSETQ. Here the CDR3 reads CASSPRTGGVYEQYF. DNA of the CDR3: TGCGCCAGCAGCCCACGGACAGGGGGAGTCTACGAGCAGTACTTC.

This clone has just one count. The chain carries TRBV6-6 and TRBJ1-3, with D tentatively TRBD1 (6 bases). V shed 2 bases and J shed 0 bases, with 11 bases lying between them. This CDR3 contains 16 residues. The germline V gene encodes CDR1 MNHNY and CDR2 SVGAGI (reference sequence). CDR3 region: CASSYGRGRSGNTIYF. CDR3 coding DNA: TGTGCCAGCAGTTACGGCAGGGGACGCTCTGGAAACACCATATATTTT.

This clone was seen more than once but under ten times. The chain combines TRBV6-5 with TRBJ2-2; 8 bases are shared with TRBD2. The CDR3 loop spans 15 amino acids. In germline, CDR1 is MNHEY, CDR2 SVGAGI. V lost 6 bases to trimming and J lost 4 bases; unmatched junction nucleotides: 7. CDR3: CASRRGTSLTGELFF. The DNA of the CDR3 is TGTGCCAGCAGACGGGGGACTAGTCTCACCGGGGAGCTGTTTTTT.

In DNA, the CDR3 is TGCGCCAGCACCCCTACCCTAGGAGGGTCGGGCGAGCAGTACTTC. As protein: CASTPTLGGSGEQYF. The chain links TRBV5-1 to TRBJ2-7; D perhaps matches TRBD2 (6 bases). V was pared by 6 bases and J by 6 bases, with 22 bases between. The CDR3 contains 15 residues. CDR1 is SGHRS and CDR2 is YFSETQ in the germline V gene.

Only one count was recorded for this clone. This rearrangement joins TRBV13 to TRBJ1-1, with 7 bases lining up with TRBD1. Germline V gene data show CDR1 as PRHDT and CDR2 as FYEKMQ (reference sequence). The CDR3 length is 14 residues. The trim removed 3 bases at V and 1 base at J, leaving 2 bases unmatched. CDR3 in amino acids: CASSFRTGNTEAFF. CDR3 coding DNA: TGTGCCAGCAGCTTTCGGACAGGGAACACTGAAGCTTTCTTT.

This clone was detected once. The V gene is TRBV4-1, the J gene TRBJ2-5; D possibly corresponds to TRBD2 (5 bases). From germline, CDR1 is MGHRA and CDR2 YSYEKL. V shed 2 bases and J shed 5 bases, with 15 bases lying between them. This CDR3 region has 15 residues. The CDR3 reads CASSQSSTLYETQYF. Written as DNA, the CDR3 is TGCGCCAGCAGCCAATCTAGCACTTTATACGAGACCCAGTACTTC.

CDR3 in DNA: TGTGCCAGCAGCTTCTGGAGTAGCACAGATACGCAGTATTTT. Translating gives CASSFWSSTDTQYF. The gene calls are TRBV5-4 and TRBJ2-3; D remains unclear. V lost 2 bases and J 0 bases, leaving 7 bases between the germline ends. From germline, CDR1 is SGHNT and CDR2 YYREEE (reference sequence). The CDR3 loop spans 14 amino acids.

The V gene is TRBV29-1, the J gene TRBJ2-1; 11 bases agree with TRBD2. Trimming removed 7 bases from V and 9 bases from J; junction bases left unmatched: 8. The CDR3 consists of 13 residues. CDR1 and CDR2 (germline): SQVTM, ANQGSEA. In DNA, the CDR3 is TGCAGCGCCGGGACTAGCGGAATCCCTGAGCAGTTCTTC. Protein product: CSAGTSGIPEQFF.